This record concerns one T cell receptor beta chain sequence. Its cognate antigen is unknown. The sample is drawn from a study of persistence of HIV-infected CD4 T cells. The libraries were made with immunoSEQ version 4 in survey mode. This table comes from immunoSEQ multiplex PCR, and its TCRdb copy is limited to in-frame clones, with some not included. The sample gives roughly 35,000 clones, about 85% of which show up once; approximately 1.5% is in the top ten. The stimulus was lysate of CMV-infected fibroblasts, about 11 ug/mL. Memory cells lacking CD40L and CD69 with high CD45RO were sorted. Before stimulation, PBMCs underwent CD8+ T cell depletion. The CDR3 length is 14 residues. Germline CDR1 is SGHRS and CDR2 is YFSETQ. V gave up 3 bases and J gave up 8 bases; unmatched junction bases: 7. Study-level findings and limits: Within sorted populations, more oligoclonal TCRs accompanied more oligoclonal proviruses. Compared with CD3/CD28-stimulated cells, CMV- and Gag-responding cells showed lower TCRbeta richness.

The rearrangement links TRBV5-1 to TRBJ2-3; 9 bases are shared with TRBD1. This sequence was found in an adult man with HIV who was CMV-seropositive. The source material was CD4+ T cells sorted from PBMCs after roughly 19-hour stimulation, sampled from a patient who received antiretroviral therapy. The CDR3 DNA reads TGCGCCAGCAGCTCTGGACAGGGGTGGGGTACGCAGTATTTT. Amino acids: CASSSGQGWGTQYF.